The rows below give T cell receptor beta chains drawn from one sample of a study of cytomegalovirus exposure and HLA in healthy donors. Method: immunoSEQ multiplex PCR; TCRdb's copy keeps in-frame clones and lacks some. The repertoire holds about 160,000 clones, with roughly 90% as singletons. Sequencing input: PBMCs. The receptor source for this set is a woman in her late teens or twenties in good health and CMV-seronegative. The CDR3 runs from the conserved cysteine through the conserved F or W. Size tells how often a clone was seen (once, few, many) or the class of an expanded clone, and some rows leave it out.

J gene: TRBJ2-3; CDR3 length: 15; V gene: TRBV7-2; clone size: .; CDR3 protein: CASSFIAADTDTQYF
J gene: TRBJ1-1; CDR3 length: 15; V gene: TRBV5-4; clone size: .; CDR3 protein: CASSLQGWVNTEAFF
J gene: TRBJ1-1; CDR3 length: 15; V gene: TRBV5-1; clone size: .; CDR3 protein: CASSDPQGGNTEAFF
J gene: TRBJ2-7; CDR3 length: 14; V gene: TRBV5-1; clone size: .; CDR3 protein: CASSLGSGSYEQYF
J gene: TRBJ1-2; CDR3 length: 15; V gene: TRBV27; clone size: .; CDR3 protein: CASSLFPTGREGYTF
J gene: TRBJ1-4; CDR3 length: 14; V gene: TRBV6-5; clone size: .; CDR3 protein: CASSYGGVNEKLFF
J gene: TRBJ2-7; CDR3 length: 13; V gene: TRBV18; clone size: .; CDR3 protein: CASSPGQNYEQYF
J gene: TRBJ2-1; CDR3 length: 14; V gene: TRBV10-3; clone size: .; CDR3 protein: CATNERGGINEQFF
J gene: TRBJ2-3; CDR3 length: 15; V gene: TRBV5-1; clone size: .; CDR3 protein: CASSYGPQGADTQYF
J gene: TRBJ2-1; CDR3 length: 15; V gene: TRBV7-9; clone size: once; CDR3 protein: CASSLPRGVHNEQFF
J gene: TRBJ2-7; CDR3 length: 13; V gene: TRBV19; clone size: .; CDR3 protein: CASSIEGQGAFYF
J gene: TRBJ2-1; CDR3 length: 16; V gene: TRBV7-2; clone size: .; CDR3 protein: CASSLEGSGGYNEQFF
J gene: TRBJ2-5; CDR3 length: 14; V gene: TRBV18; clone size: .; CDR3 protein: CASSPQEGLETQYF
J gene: TRBJ1-5; CDR3 length: 13; V gene: TRBV2; clone size: .; CDR3 protein: CASSPGQGASEHF
J gene: TRBJ1-2; CDR3 length: 16; V gene: TRBV30; clone size: .; CDR3 protein: CAWTPRDSYSNYGYTF
J gene: TRBJ1-2; CDR3 length: 14; V gene: TRBV4-1; clone size: .; CDR3 protein: CASSQDSGSRGYTF
J gene: TRBJ1-5; CDR3 length: 14; V gene: TRBV18; clone size: .; CDR3 protein: CASSRGQSNQPQHF
J gene: TRBJ1-1; CDR3 length: 17; V gene: TRBV7-9; clone size: .; CDR3 protein: CSSSLAWGQEGNTEAFF
J gene: TRBJ2-3; CDR3 length: 19; V gene: TRBV4-1; clone size: .; CDR3 protein: CASSHESPGPRGSLDTQYF
J gene: TRBJ2-7; CDR3 length: 14; V gene: TRBV5-5; clone size: .; CDR3 protein: CASSPSRGFNEQYF
J gene: TRBJ1-5; CDR3 length: 11; V gene: TRBV2; clone size: once; CDR3 protein: CASSDQGSQHF
J gene: TRBJ1-4; CDR3 length: 15; V gene: TRBV4-1; clone size: few; CDR3 protein: CASSQLTGPNEKLFF
J gene: TRBJ2-2; CDR3 length: 17; V gene: TRBV4-1; clone size: .; CDR3 protein: CASSRLGGGQGTGELFF
J gene: TRBJ2-1; CDR3 length: 16; V gene: TRBV28; clone size: .; CDR3 protein: CATTSRGGALYNEQFF
J gene: TRBJ1-1; CDR3 length: 15; V gene: TRBV28; clone size: .; CDR3 protein: CASSLSGFGNTEAFF